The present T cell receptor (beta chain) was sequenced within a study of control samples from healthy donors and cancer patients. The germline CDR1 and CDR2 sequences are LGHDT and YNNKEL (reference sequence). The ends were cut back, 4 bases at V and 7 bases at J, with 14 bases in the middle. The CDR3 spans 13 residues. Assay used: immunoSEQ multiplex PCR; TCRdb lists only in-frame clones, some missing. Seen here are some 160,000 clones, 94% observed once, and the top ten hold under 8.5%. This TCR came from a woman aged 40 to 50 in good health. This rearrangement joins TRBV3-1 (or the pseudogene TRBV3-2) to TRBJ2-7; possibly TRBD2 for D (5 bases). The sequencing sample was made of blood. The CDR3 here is CASSPRTSPEQYF. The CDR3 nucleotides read TGTGCCAGCAGCCCCCGGACTTCCCCGGAGCAGTACTTC.